Given below is one T cell receptor beta chain in context. Its antigen is not identified. The data belong to a study of beta chain features in type 1 diabetes. Overall study: Examined across all samples were around 110,000,000 sorted cells. Broader study findings: The study notes PCR might favor shorter templates equally in patients and controls. When VDJ junctions were examined, type 1 diabetes patients showed fewer insertions and more deletions.

The whole isolated RNA underwent reverse transcription, so sequencing captured expressed TCRB transcripts. Sequencing was performed with immunoSEQ multiplex PCR; in TCRdb, only in-frame clones are kept and a portion is missing. The sample records 850,000 to 900,000 clones, around a sixth being singletons. The germline V gene has CDR1 SGHAT and CDR2 FQNNGV. V lost 4 bases and J lost 7, with 7 bases in between. The CDR3 consists of 11 residues. The specimen sequenced was naive CD4+ T cells from blood. The TCR was taken from a woman aged 18-30 years in good health. The chain uses TRBV11-2 and TRBJ1-1; D is uncertain. The CDR3: CASSSSVEAFF. The CDR3 DNA follows: TGTGCCAGCAGCTCCTCGGTTGAAGCTTTCTTT. Full variable domain (remainder filled in from reference TRBV11-2 and TRBJ1-1): EAGVAQSPRYKIIEKRQSVAFWCNPISGHATLYWYQQILGQGPKLLIQFQNNGVVDDSQLPKDRFSAERLKGVDSTLKIQPAKLEDSAVYLCASSSSVEAFFGQGTRLTVV.